The 26 T cell receptor beta chains listed next were all sequenced from one sample in a study of shared clonotypes between healthy human individuals. Assay used: immunoSEQ multiplex PCR; TCRdb lists only in-frame clones, some missing. Among about 2.3 million clones listed, less than 95% were seen once. Sequencing used naive CD4+ T cells from PBMCs. The subset here: CD45RA+ positively selected. The receptors derive from a young man in good health. Some clones in this sample may be carry-over from other donors' samples.

This clone has just a few counts. The rearrangement uses TRBV29-1 and TRBJ2-2; TRBD2 might be the D (6 bases). V gave up 8 bases and J gave up 1 base, with 17 bases separating them. Germline V gene data show CDR1 as SQVTM and CDR2 as ANQGSEA. This CDR3 has 15 residues. As DNA, the CDR3 is TGCAGCATAGTTGCGGGACCATTGAACACCGGGGAGCTGTTTTTT. Protein product: CSIVAGPLNTGELFF.

For the CDR3, the DNA is TGTGCCAGCAGCTTAACAGGACTTTACAATGAGCAGTTCTTC. It is translated as CASSLTGLYNEQFF. The chain recombines TRBV7-8 with TRBJ2-1; D tentatively reads TRBD1 or TRBD2 (5 bases each). This CDR3 has 14 amino acids. V was clipped by 2 bases and J by 4 bases, with 9 bases between them. Germline CDR1 and CDR2: SGHVS and FQNEAQ.

This chain uses TRBV7-9 with TRBJ2-5; 9 bases align to TRBD1. The better agreement between TRBJ2-7 and the DNA end casts doubt on the J call. Germline V lookup: CDR1 SEHNR, CDR2 FQNEAQ (reference sequence). The CDR3 consists of 15 residues. CDR3 in DNA: TGTGCCAGCAGCCCATCCGGGACAGGGCTTGGCGAGCAGTACTTC. Amino acid sequence: CASSPSGTGLGEQYF.

This sequence joins TRBV5-1 and TRBJ2-1; TRBD1 matches at 8 bases. The V and J ends lost 4 bases and 8 bases, in that order; junction bases with no gene match: 8. The CDR3 has 14 residues. Looked up from germline, CDR1 is SGHRS and CDR2 is YFSETQ. The CDR3 loop is CASSGMTGVDEQFF. CDR3 DNA sequence: TGCGCCAGCAGCGGGATGACAGGGGTAGATGAGCAGTTCTTC.

This clone was counted once. V usage is TRBV5-1 and J usage is TRBJ2-7, with D perhaps matching TRBD1 or TRBD2 (5 bases each). Germline CDR1 reads SGHRS; CDR2 reads YFSETQ. The V end was cut by 0 bases, the J end by 9 bases, with 13 bases between. CDR3 size: 13 residues. The CDR3 sequence: CASSLAGRDGQYF. As DNA, the CDR3 is TGCGCCAGCAGCTTGGCCGGTAGGGACGGGCAGTACTTC.

V is TRBV5-1 and J is TRBJ1-4, with 8 bases lining up with TRBD1. V lost 6 bases to trimming and J lost 3 bases; unmatched junction nucleotides: 7. Germline CDR1 is SGHRS and CDR2 is YFSETQ. CDR3 length: 15 residues. The CDR3 nucleotides are TGCGCCAGCACCGAACAGGGGGACCCTAATGAAAAACTGTTTTTT. This sequence encodes CASTEQGDPNEKLFF.

V and J are TRBV11-2 and TRBJ2-1; possibly TRBD1 or TRBD2 for D (5 bases each). The CDR3 totals 12 residues. Trimming took off 4 bases at V and 6 bases at J, with 7 bases between the two ends. Per the germline V gene, CDR1 is SGHAT and CDR2 is FQNNGV. CDR3 DNA sequence: TGTGCCAGCAGCTCCGGGACCAATGAGCAGTTCTTC. Its protein is CASSSGTNEQFF.

This sequence joins TRBV28 and TRBJ1-5; tentative D call: TRBD1 (5 bases). This CDR3 has 13 residues. Per germline, CDR1 MDHEN and CDR2 SYDVKM. The V and J ends lost 8 bases and 3 bases respectively, with 11 bases between them. The CDR3 nucleotides read TGTGCCAGCCGTCGGGGCAACAATCAGCCCCAGCATTTT. Translation: CASRRGNNQPQHF.

The chain carries TRBV9 and TRBJ2-7; TRBD2 aligns across 7 bases. The junction had 9 bases not matched to a gene; V was cut back by 4 bases and J by 2 bases. This CDR3 comprises 15 residues. Looked up from germline, CDR1 is SGDLS and CDR2 is YYNGEE. The CDR3 reads CASSLTSDPPYEQYF. CDR3 coding DNA: TGTGCCAGCAGCCTAACTAGCGACCCCCCCTACGAGCAGTACTTC.

This rearrangement joins TRBV7-2 to TRBJ2-5; D is possibly TRBD1 (6 bases). Germline V gene data show CDR1 as SGHTA and CDR2 as FQGNSA. The V and J ends lost 5 bases and 1 base respectively, with 17 bases between them. The CDR3 runs to 16 residues. The CDR3 bases are TGTGCCAGCAGCCCTCAAGGACAGCTTACCCAAGAGACCCAGTACTTC. It codes for CASSPQGQLTQETQYF.

V is TRBV28 and J is TRBJ1-2; TRBD1 is a possible D gene (5 bases). The CDR3 sequence is 17 residues long. From germline, CDR1 is MDHEN and CDR2 SYDVKM. V was pared by 2 bases and J by 0 bases, with 16 bases between. CDR3 protein: CASSLRTPRTTNYGYTF. CDR3 nucleotide sequence: TGTGCCAGCAGTTTACGGACACCACGAACGACTAACTATGGCTACACCTTC.

The table lists this clone with a count of one. Here the CDR3 reads CASSFIPPGQREADTQYF. As DNA, the CDR3 is TGTGCCAGCAGTTTCATACCCCCGGGACAGCGGGAGGCAGATACGCAGTATTTT. The rearrangement joins TRBV28 to TRBJ2-3, with 9 bases aligning to TRBD2. Germline assignment: CDR1 MDHEN and CDR2 SYDVKM. There are 18 residues in the CDR3. V lost 3 bases and J lost 4; bases outside the gene matches: 14.

The rearrangement joins TRBV5-4 to TRBJ1-2, with a weak D call TRBD1 (5 bases). CDR3 length: 15 residues. In germline, CDR1 is SGHNT, CDR2 YYREEE (reference sequence). V lost 3 bases and J lost 3, with 15 bases in between. The CDR3 sequence: CASSSGVSAYYGYTF. The CDR3 DNA reads TGTGCCAGCAGCTCGGGGGTCTCAGCCTACTATGGCTACACCTTC. The full variable domain, completed using reference TRBV5-4 and TRBJ1-2, is ETGVTQSPTHLIKTRGQQVTLRCSSQSGHNTVSWYQQALGQGPQFIFQYYREEENGRGNFPPRFSGLQFPNYSSELNVNALELDDSALYLCASSSGVSAYYGYTFGSGTRLTVV.

The J gene is TRBJ2-3, the V gene TRBV5-8; 10 bases align to TRBD2. The V gene end was trimmed by 2 bases and the J gene end by 0 bases; junction bases not matched to a gene: 9. The CDR3 has 18 amino acids. The germline CDR1 and CDR2 sequences are SGHTS and YDEGEE. Here the CDR3 reads CASSFGTSENSSTDTQYF. CDR3 DNA: TGTGCCAGCAGCTTCGGGACTAGCGAAAATTCTAGCACAGATACGCAGTATTTT.

The gene calls are TRBV7-9 and TRBJ2-3; 10 bases are shared with TRBD2. The V gene end was trimmed by 5 bases and the J gene end by 2 bases; junction bases not matched to a gene: 4. The CDR3 spans 15 residues. Germline CDR1 and CDR2: SEHNR and FQNEAQ (reference sequence). The CDR3 here is CASSDTSGNTDTQYF. As DNA, the CDR3 is TGTGCCAGCAGCGACACTAGCGGGAACACAGATACGCAGTATTTT.

This sequence joins TRBV5-4 and TRBJ2-7; perhaps D is TRBD1 or TRBD2 (6 bases each). The CDR3 consists of 15 residues. Germline lookup yields CDR1 SGHNT and CDR2 YYREEE (reference sequence). Trimming shortened V by 2 bases and J by 2 bases, and 14 bases separated the two germline ends. The CDR3 loop reads CASSLPGGATYEQYF. The CDR3 coding sequence is TGTGCCAGCAGCTTACCCGGGGGCGCCACCTACGAGCAGTACTTC.

The chain couples TRBV18 to TRBJ2-5; D uncertain. TRBJ2-7 matches the DNA end more closely, so the J call is doubtful. Germline V gives CDR1 KGHSH, CDR2 LQKENI. CDR3 size: 12 residues. This chain's CDR3 is CASSPQIYEQYF. The CDR3 DNA reads TGTGCCAGCTCCCCCCAGATCTACGAGCAGTACTTC.

The rearrangement uses TRBV5-1 and TRBJ2-1; a possible D gene is TRBD1 (6 bases). Trimming took 1 base from V and 9 from J, leaving 14 bases between them. The CDR3 totals 14 residues. Germline V gives CDR1 SGHRS, CDR2 YFSETQ. CDR3 sequence reads: CASSLTWGPGEQFF. Written as DNA, the CDR3 is TGCGCCAGCAGCTTGACTTGGGGGCCCGGTGAGCAGTTCTTC.

The gene calls are TRBV18 and TRBJ2-4; no clear D. The CDR3 is made up of 15 amino acids. In germline, CDR1 is KGHSH, CDR2 LQKENI. The ends were cut back, 7 bases at V and 8 bases at J, with 21 bases in the middle. In nucleotides, the CDR3 is TGTGCCAGCTGGGGATTTAGGGCCGAGGTCGACATTCAGTACTTC. Translated, it gives CASWGFRAEVDIQYF.

The chain has TRBV5-1 and TRBJ1-4; D gene uncertain. This CDR3 comprises 13 residues. Trimming cost V 4 bases and J 7 bases, with 11 bases left between them. Per germline, CDR1 SGHRS and CDR2 YFSETQ. The CDR3 DNA sequence: TGCGCCAGCAGCAGGGAGGAAAGTGAAAAACTGTTTTTT. Encoded protein: CASSREESEKLFF. Together with reference TRBV5-1 and TRBJ1-4, the CDR3 gives the full variable domain: KAGVTQTPRYLIKTRGQQVTLSCSPISGHRSVSWYQQTPGQGLQFLFEYFSETQRNKGNFPGRFSGRQFSNSRSEMNVSTLELGDSALYLCASSREESEKLFFGSGTQLSVL.

The chain is built from TRBV21-1 and TRBJ2-3; whether TRBD2, the table's D call, matches the DNA was not checked. TRBV21-1 is termed a pseudogene. This CDR3 has 14 amino acids. CDR3 loop: CASSLGDFTDTQYF. CDR3 DNA: TGTGCCAGCAGCCTAGGGGACTTCACAGATACGCAGTATTTT.

The J gene is TRBJ2-7, the V gene TRBV7-2, with D perhaps matching TRBD1 or TRBD2 (7 bases each). Looked up from germline, CDR1 is SGHTA and CDR2 is FQGNSA. CDR3 length: 14 residues. The V and J ends lost 5 bases and 2 bases respectively, with 13 bases between them. The CDR3 sequence: CASSPQGGAYEQYF. The CDR3 nucleotides are TGTGCCAGCAGCCCGCAGGGGGGGGCCTACGAGCAGTACTTC.

Regarding this clone: The sample holds other DNA sequences that translate to the same CDR3. The chain joins TRBV28 to TRBJ2-7, with a tentative D call TRBD1 (6 bases). The CDR3 is 12 amino acids. Deletions cut 3 bases from V and 4 bases from J, with 7 bases between. Germline V gene data show CDR1 as MDHEN and CDR2 as SYDVKM. The CDR3 DNA is TGTGCCAGCAGTTTCAGGGGTTACGAGCAGTACTTC. Its translation is CASSFRGYEQYF.

The J gene is TRBJ2-1, the V gene TRBV7-6; D is undetermined. There are 16 residues in the CDR3. The ends were cut back, 5 bases at V and 8 bases at J, with 22 bases in the middle. CDR1 is SGHVS, CDR2 FNYEAQ, per germline. CDR3 loop: CASSPSGNPAFHEQFF. CDR3 coding DNA: TGTGCCAGCAGCCCCAGTGGTAACCCAGCATTTCATGAGCAGTTCTTC.

This chain links TRBV28 with TRBJ1-2, with 7 nucleotides matching TRBD1. CDR1 and CDR2 (germline): MDHEN, SYDVKM. CDR3 length: 12 residues. The trim removed 5 bases at V and 3 bases at J, leaving 0 bases unmatched. The CDR3 DNA reads as TGTGCCAGCAGTCAGGGGGACTATGGCTACACCTTC. This encodes CASSQGDYGYTF.

This chain links TRBV9 with TRBJ2-1; D perhaps matches TRBD1 (5 bases). The CDR3 contains 15 residues. Trimming pared 1 base from V and 8 bases from J, leaving 16 bases between. Germline CDR1 SGDLS, CDR2 YYNGEE. Here the CDR3 DNA reads TGTGCCAGCAGCGTAATGGGGCAGGGTAGCCATGAGCAGTTCTTC. This gives the protein CASSVMGQGSHEQFF.